This is a list of T cell receptor beta chains from one sample in a study of blood T cell repertoires in COVID-19. The protocol was immunoSEQ multiplex PCR, while the TCRdb copy is restricted to in-frame clones and leaves out a portion. The sample yields about 69,000 clones, around 87% seen once. The sequencing sample was made of peripheral blood. The receptors shown here come from a man in his forties with COVID-19, enrolled during active disease. Each CDR3 is given with its conserved first and last residue. D genes are given only for firm matches. A clone size is listed for some rows: how often the clone was seen (once, few, many), or a class if it is expanded.

V: TRBV5-4
J: TRBJ2-7
size: -
D: TRBD2
CDR3: CASRPGLAGTYEQYF

V: TRBV3-1/TRBV3-2
J: TRBJ1-2
size: -
D: -
CDR3: CASSQGSTNYGYTF

V: TRBV2
J: TRBJ2-5
size: -
D: TRBD2
CDR3: CASSTPSGGIQETQYF

V: TRBV30
J: TRBJ1-1
size: -
D: TRBD1
CDR3: CAGDRGQRAFF

V: TRBV7-9
J: TRBJ1-5
size: -
D: -
CDR3: CASSPLGQDNQPQHF

V: TRBV10-2
J: TRBJ1-2
size: -
D: -
CDR3: CASSEGGGVGYTF

V: TRBV7-6
J: TRBJ2-5
size: -
D: -
CDR3: CASSPVGRGEETQYF

V: TRBV28
J: TRBJ1-3
size: -
D: TRBD1
CDR3: CASSLLGQGPRNTIYF

V: TRBV18
J: TRBJ1-6
size: few
D: TRBD1
CDR3: CASSDRGDHNSPLHF

V: TRBV7-3
J: TRBJ2-7
size: once
D: -
CDR3: CASSLFEGYEQYF

V: TRBV28
J: TRBJ1-6
size: few
D: -
CDR3: CASSSERGGYNSPLHF

V: TRBV30
J: TRBJ1-6
size: -
D: TRBD1
CDR3: CAWTAGTGYITPLHF

V: TRBV5-4
J: TRBJ2-5
size: -
D: TRBD2
CDR3: CASSWPGGAEETQYF

V: TRBV19
J: TRBJ2-7
size: few
D: -
CDR3: CASSIGGSGAYEQYF

V: TRBV23-1
J: TRBJ1-4
size: -
D: TRBD1
CDR3: CASSQSKSGQGANEKLFF

V: TRBV9
J: TRBJ2-7
size: -
D: -
CDR3: CASSVSLDRYEQYF

V: TRBV28
J: TRBJ2-7
size: -
D: TRBD1
CDR3: CASKRQGSSSYEQYF

V: TRBV29-1
J: TRBJ2-3
size: -
D: TRBD2
CDR3: CSGETSLDTQYF

V: TRBV20-1
J: TRBJ1-5
size: -
D: -
CDR3: CSASGGSNQPQHF

V: TRBV19
J: TRBJ2-3
size: -
D: -
CDR3: CASSGRGKSTDTQYF

V: TRBV19
J: TRBJ2-7
size: -
D: -
CDR3: CASSLDRNYEQYF

V: TRBV28
J: TRBJ1-5
size: -
D: TRBD1
CDR3: CATWTGSRGNQPQHF

V: TRBV18
J: TRBJ2-2
size: -
D: TRBD1
CDR3: CASSRTGFGELFF

V: TRBV2
J: TRBJ1-5
size: -
D: -
CDR3: CASSETASNQPQHF

V: TRBV6-5
J: TRBJ1-6
size: -
D: -
CDR3: CASSYRESSYNSPLHF

V: TRBV5-6
J: TRBJ2-1
size: -
D: TRBD1
CDR3: CASSPPPGQNYYNEQFF

V: TRBV27
J: TRBJ1-5
size: few
D: TRBD1
CDR3: CASGTKQGIMSNQPQHF

V: TRBV3-1/TRBV3-2
J: TRBJ2-7
size: -
D: TRBD2
CDR3: CASRGTSGSYEQYF

V: TRBV6-1
J: TRBJ2-1
size: -
D: TRBD2
CDR3: CASSDPGLANEQFF

V: TRBV4-1
J: TRBJ1-1
size: -
D: TRBD1
CDR3: CASSYQGGPYLMNTEAFF

V: TRBV6-5
J: TRBJ2-3
size: -
D: TRBD2
CDR3: CATTSGGAADTQYF

V: TRBV5-1
J: TRBJ1-6
size: -
D: TRBD1
CDR3: CASSLVRQGGSPLHF

V: TRBV28
J: TRBJ2-1
size: few
D: TRBD2
CDR3: CASSLSSGVNNEQFF

V: TRBV20-1
J: TRBJ2-3
size: -
D: -
CDR3: CSASRGGRDTQYF

V: TRBV19
J: TRBJ2-7
size: -
D: TRBD2
CDR3: CASRLAGATSYEQYF

V: TRBV3-1/TRBV3-2
J: TRBJ2-5
size: -
D: -
CDR3: CASSQLGSSASGVNQYF

V: TRBV10-2
J: TRBJ2-7
size: once
D: -
CDR3: CASMSLQGNHEQYF

V: TRBV6-5
J: TRBJ2-3
size: -
D: -
CDR3: CASSPGADTQYF

V: TRBV6-5
J: TRBJ2-7
size: -
D: -
CDR3: CASSRAGIYEQYF

V: TRBV11-2
J: TRBJ2-3
size: -
D: TRBD2
CDR3: CASRMGRGGLTDTQYF

V: TRBV19
J: TRBJ1-5
size: -
D: TRBD1
CDR3: CASQDRGGQPQHF

V: TRBV5-1
J: TRBJ2-3
size: -
D: TRBD2
CDR3: CASHPSGGGTDTQYF

V: TRBV5-8
J: TRBJ1-5
size: -
D: TRBD1
CDR3: CASSPGTGGRQPQHF

V: TRBV30
J: TRBJ1-1
size: -
D: TRBD1
CDR3: CAWSGGRDTEAFF

V: TRBV10-3
J: TRBJ2-3
size: -
D: -
CDR3: CASTGQLGTDTQYF

V: TRBV2
J: TRBJ1-1
size: -
D: -
CDR3: CASGGEAFF

V: TRBV14
J: TRBJ2-7
size: -
D: -
CDR3: CASSLSGYEQYF

V: TRBV5-5
J: TRBJ1-3
size: -
D: -
CDR3: CPGSSSGNTIYF

V: TRBV6-5
J: TRBJ1-2
size: -
D: TRBD1
CDR3: CASSYSGQGARGYTF

V: TRBV19
J: TRBJ1-6
size: -
D: TRBD1
CDR3: CASSRQGAVSSSYNSPLHF

V: TRBV2
J: TRBJ2-3
size: few
D: -
CDR3: CASRWDLSTDTQYF

V: TRBV10-3
J: TRBJ2-1
size: once
D: TRBD1
CDR3: CAISDRQGANEQFF

V: TRBV18
J: TRBJ1-1
size: -
D: -
CDR3: CASLAGGTRVAFF

V: TRBV27
J: TRBJ2-7
size: -
D: TRBD2
CDR3: CASSLSSGGSSYEQYF

V: TRBV7-9
J: TRBJ2-5
size: -
D: -
CDR3: CASSLVSEALETQYF

V: TRBV5-1
J: TRBJ2-5
size: -
D: -
CDR3: CASSLAGFDQETQYF

V: TRBV10-2
J: TRBJ2-3
size: once
D: TRBD2
CDR3: CASSETSGGALDTQYF

V: TRBV3-1/TRBV3-2
J: TRBJ1-5
size: -
D: -
CDR3: CASSRDQGNQPQHF

V: TRBV2
J: TRBJ2-5
size: -
D: TRBD2
CDR3: CASRGTTSGGPSGQETQYF